Detailed here is one T cell receptor beta chain. Its antigen is unknown. These data originate in a study of CD8 T cells in ankylosing spondylitis. The study, taken as a whole, reports: The authors found the disease-linked clones to be CD8+ and relatively rare in peripheral blood.

TCRdb fed the 5' RACE reads into MiXCR, producing one record per CDR3 protein. The repertoire holds approximately 350,000 distinct CDR3 sequences, 20% to 25% seen once, with about an eighth in the top ten. Source material: blood, either unsorted or a sorted T cell fraction (not recorded which). The sequence came from a male donor with ankylosing spondylitis or in good health (not recorded which).

CDR3: CASSSPDEGETQYF. The CDR3 DNA sequence: TGTGCCAGCAGCTCGCCTGATGAAGGAGAGACCCAGTACTTC. The V gene is TRBV11-1, the J gene TRBJ2-5; the D is unclear. The length of the CDR3 is 14 residues. In germline, CDR1 is SGHAT, CDR2 FQDESV (reference sequence). V gave up 4 bases and J gave up 4 bases, with 13 bases separating them.